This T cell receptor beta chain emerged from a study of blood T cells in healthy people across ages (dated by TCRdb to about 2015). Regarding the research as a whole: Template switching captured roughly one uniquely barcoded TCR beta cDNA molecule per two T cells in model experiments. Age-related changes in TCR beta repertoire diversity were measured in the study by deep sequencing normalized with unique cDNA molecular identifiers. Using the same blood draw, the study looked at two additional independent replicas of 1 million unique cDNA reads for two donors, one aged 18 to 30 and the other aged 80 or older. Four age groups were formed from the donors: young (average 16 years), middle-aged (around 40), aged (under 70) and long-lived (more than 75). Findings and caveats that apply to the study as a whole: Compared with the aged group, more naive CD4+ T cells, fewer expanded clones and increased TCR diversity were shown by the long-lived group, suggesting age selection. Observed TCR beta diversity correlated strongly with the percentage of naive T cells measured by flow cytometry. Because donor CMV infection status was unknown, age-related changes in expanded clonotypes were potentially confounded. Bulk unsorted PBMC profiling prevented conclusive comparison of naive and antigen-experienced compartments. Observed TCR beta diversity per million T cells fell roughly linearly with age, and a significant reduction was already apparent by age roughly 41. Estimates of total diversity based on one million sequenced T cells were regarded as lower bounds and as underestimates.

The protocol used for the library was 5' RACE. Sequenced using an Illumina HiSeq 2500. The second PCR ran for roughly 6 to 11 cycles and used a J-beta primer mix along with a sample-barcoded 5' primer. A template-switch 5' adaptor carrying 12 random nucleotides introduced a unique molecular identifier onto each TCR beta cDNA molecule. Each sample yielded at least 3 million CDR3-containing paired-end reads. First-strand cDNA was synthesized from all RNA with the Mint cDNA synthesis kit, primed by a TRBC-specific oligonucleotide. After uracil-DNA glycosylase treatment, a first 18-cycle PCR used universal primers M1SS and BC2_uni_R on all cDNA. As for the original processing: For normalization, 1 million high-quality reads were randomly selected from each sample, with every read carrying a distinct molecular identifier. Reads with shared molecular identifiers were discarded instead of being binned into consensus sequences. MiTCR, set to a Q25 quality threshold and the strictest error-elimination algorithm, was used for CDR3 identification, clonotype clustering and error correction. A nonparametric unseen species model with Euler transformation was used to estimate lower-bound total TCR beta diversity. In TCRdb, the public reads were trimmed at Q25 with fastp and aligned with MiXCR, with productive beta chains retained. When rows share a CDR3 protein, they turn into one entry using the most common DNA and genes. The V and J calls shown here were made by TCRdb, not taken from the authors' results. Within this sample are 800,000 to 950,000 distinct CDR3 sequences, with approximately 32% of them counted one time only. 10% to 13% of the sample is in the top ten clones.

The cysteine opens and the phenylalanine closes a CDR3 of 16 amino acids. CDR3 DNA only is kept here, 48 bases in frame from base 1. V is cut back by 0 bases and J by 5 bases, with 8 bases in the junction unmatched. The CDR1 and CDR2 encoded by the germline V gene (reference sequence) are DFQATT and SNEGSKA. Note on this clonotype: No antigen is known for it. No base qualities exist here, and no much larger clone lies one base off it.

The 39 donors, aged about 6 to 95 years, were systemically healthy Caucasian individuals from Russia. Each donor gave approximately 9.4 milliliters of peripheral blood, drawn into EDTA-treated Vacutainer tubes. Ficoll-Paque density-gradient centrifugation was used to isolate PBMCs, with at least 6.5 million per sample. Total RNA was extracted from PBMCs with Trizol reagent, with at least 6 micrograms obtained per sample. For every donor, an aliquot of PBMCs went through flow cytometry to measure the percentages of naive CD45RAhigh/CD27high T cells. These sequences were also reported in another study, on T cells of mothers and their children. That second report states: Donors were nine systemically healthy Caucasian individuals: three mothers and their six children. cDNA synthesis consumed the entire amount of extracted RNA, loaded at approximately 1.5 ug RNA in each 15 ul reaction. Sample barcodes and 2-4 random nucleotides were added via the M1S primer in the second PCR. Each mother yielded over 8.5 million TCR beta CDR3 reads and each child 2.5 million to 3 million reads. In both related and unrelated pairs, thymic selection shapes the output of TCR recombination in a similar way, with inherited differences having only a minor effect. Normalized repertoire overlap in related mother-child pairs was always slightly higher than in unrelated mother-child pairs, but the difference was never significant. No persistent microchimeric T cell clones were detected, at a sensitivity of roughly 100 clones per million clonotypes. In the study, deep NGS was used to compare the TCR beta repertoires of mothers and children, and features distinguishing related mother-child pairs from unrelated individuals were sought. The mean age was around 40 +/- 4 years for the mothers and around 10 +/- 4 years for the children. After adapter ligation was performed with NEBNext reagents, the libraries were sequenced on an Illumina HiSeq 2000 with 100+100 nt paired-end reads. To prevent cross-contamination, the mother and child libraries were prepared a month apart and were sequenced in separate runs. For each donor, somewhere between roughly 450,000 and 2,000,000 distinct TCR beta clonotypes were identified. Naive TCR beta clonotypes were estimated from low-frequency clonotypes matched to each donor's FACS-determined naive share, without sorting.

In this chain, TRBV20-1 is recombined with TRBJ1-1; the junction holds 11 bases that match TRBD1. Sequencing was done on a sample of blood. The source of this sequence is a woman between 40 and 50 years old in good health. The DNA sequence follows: TGCAGTGCTAGAGATCTGGGGACAGGGGGTGATACTGAAGCTTTCTTT. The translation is CSARDLGTGGDTEAFF.